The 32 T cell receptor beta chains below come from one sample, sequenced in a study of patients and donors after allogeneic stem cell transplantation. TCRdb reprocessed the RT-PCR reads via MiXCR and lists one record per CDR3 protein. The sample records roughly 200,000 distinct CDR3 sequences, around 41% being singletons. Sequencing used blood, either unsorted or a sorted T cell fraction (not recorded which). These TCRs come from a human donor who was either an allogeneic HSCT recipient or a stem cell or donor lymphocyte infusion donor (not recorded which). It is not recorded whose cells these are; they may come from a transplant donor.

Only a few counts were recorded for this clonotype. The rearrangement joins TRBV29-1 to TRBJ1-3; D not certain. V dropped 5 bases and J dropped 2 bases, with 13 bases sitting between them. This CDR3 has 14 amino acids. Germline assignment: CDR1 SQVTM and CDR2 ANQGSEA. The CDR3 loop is CSVLTPLAGNTIYF. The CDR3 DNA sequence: TGCAGCGTTCTGACACCACTGGCTGGAAACACCATATATTTT.

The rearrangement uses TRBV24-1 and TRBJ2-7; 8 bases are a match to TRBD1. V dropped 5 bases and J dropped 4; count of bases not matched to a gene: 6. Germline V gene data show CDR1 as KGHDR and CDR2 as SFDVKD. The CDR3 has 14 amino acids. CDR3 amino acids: CATSGRDRSYEQYF. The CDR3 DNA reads TGTGCCACCAGTGGTCGGGACAGGTCGTACGAGCAGTACTTC.

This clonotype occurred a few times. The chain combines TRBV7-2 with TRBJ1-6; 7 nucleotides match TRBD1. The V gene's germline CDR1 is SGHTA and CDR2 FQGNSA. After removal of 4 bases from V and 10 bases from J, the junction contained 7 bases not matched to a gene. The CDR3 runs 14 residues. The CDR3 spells CASSSRQGFSPLHF. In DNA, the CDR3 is TGTGCCAGCAGCTCCAGACAGGGCTTCTCACCCCTCCACTTT.

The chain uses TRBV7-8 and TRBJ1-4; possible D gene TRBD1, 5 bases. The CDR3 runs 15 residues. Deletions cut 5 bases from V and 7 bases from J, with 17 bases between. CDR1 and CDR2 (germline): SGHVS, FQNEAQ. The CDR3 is CASSDFQGFGEKLFF. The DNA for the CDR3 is TGTGCCAGCAGCGATTTCCAGGGTTTCGGTGAAAAACTGTTTTTT.

The CDR3 here is CASSPDFNEQFF. The CDR3 DNA sequence: TGTGCCAGCAGCCCGGACTTCAATGAGCAGTTCTTC. V usage is TRBV9 and J usage is TRBJ2-1; D perhaps matches TRBD2 (5 bases). The CDR3 extends over 12 amino acids. Germline-derived CDR1 and CDR2 are SGDLS and YYNGEE. Trimming took off 4 bases at V and 6 bases at J, with 8 bases between the two ends.

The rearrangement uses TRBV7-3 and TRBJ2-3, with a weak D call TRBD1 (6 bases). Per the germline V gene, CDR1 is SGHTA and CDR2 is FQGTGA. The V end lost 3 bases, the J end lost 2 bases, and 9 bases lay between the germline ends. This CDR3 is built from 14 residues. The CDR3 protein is CASSFRDTTDTQYF. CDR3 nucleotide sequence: TGTGCCAGCAGCTTCCGGGACACCACAGATACGCAGTATTTT.

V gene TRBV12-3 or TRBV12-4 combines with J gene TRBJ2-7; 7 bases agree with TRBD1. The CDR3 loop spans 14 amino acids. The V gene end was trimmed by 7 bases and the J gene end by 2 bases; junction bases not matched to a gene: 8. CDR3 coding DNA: TGTGCCAGCAATACCCGGGACAGACCCTACGAGCAGTACTTC. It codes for CASNTRDRPYEQYF.

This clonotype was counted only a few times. CDR3 residues: CASSAGTNYGYTF. CDR3 DNA sequence: TGTGCCAGCAGCGCCGGGACAAACTATGGCTACACCTTC. The rearrangement links TRBV9 to TRBJ1-2; a weak D match, TRBD1 (6 bases). CDR1 and CDR2 from the germline V gene are SGDLS and YYNGEE. Trimming cost V 3 bases and J 2 bases, with 8 bases left between them. The CDR3 extends over 13 amino acids.

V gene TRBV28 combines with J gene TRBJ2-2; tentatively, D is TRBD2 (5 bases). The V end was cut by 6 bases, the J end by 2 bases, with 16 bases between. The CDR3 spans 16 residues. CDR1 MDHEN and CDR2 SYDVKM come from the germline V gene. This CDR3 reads CASRARGLANTGELFF. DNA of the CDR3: TGTGCCAGCAGGGCAAGAGGGCTAGCCAACACCGGGGAGCTGTTTTTT.

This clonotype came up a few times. CDR3 region: CATSRELAGAPSYEQYF. CDR3 in DNA: TGTGCCACCAGCAGAGAACTAGCGGGGGCCCCCTCCTACGAGCAGTACTTC. The chain combines TRBV15 with TRBJ2-7, with 11 bases aligning to TRBD2. V gave up 0 bases and J gave up 0 bases; unmatched junction bases: 4. This CDR3 comprises 17 residues. Per germline, CDR1 LNHNV and CDR2 YYDKDF (reference sequence). Using reference TRBV15 and TRBJ2-7 for the parts outside the CDR3, the full variable domain is DAMVIQNPRYQVTQFGKPVTLSCSQTLNHNVMYWYQQKSSQAPKLLFHYYDKDFNNEADTPDNFQSRRPNTSFCFLDIRSPGLGDTAMYLCATSRELAGAPSYEQYFGPGTRLTVT.

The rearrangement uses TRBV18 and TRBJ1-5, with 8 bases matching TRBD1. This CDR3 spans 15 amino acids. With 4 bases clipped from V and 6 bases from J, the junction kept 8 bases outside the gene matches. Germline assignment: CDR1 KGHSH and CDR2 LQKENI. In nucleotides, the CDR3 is TGTGCCAGCTCACAACAAACAGGGGGAGGTCAGCCCCAGCATTTT. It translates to CASSQQTGGGQPQHF. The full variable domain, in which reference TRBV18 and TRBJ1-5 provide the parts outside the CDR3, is NAGVMQNPRHLVRRRGQEARLRCSPMKGHSHVYWYRQLPEEGLKFMVYLQKENIIDESGMPKERFSAEFPKEGPSILRIQQVVRGDSAAYFCASSQQTGGGQPQHFGDGTRLSIL.

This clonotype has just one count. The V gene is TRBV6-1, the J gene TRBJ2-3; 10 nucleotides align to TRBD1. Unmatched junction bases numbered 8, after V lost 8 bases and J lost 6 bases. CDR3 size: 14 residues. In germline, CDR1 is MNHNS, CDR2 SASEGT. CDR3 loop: CASGKTGGRDTQYF. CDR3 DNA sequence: TGTGCCAGCGGCAAGACAGGGGGCAGGGATACGCAGTATTTT.

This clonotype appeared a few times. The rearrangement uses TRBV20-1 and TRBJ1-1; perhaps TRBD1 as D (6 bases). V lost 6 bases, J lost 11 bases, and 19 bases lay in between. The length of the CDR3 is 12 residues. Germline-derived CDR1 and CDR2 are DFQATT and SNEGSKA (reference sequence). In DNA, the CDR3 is TGCAGTGCATCGGGGGAAGGGGGTGGCGCTTTCTTT. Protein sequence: CSASGEGGGAFF.

As DNA, the CDR3 is TGTGCCAGCAGTGGTCTAGCGGCTAACACCGGGGAGCTGTTTTTT. Translated, it gives CASSGLAANTGELFF. This sequence joins TRBV6-1 and TRBJ2-2; TRBD2 matches 7 bases. V shed 4 bases, J shed 2 bases, and the junction held 4 bases outside the gene matches. CDR1 is MNHNS and CDR2 is SASEGT in the germline V gene. The CDR3 is 15 residues long.

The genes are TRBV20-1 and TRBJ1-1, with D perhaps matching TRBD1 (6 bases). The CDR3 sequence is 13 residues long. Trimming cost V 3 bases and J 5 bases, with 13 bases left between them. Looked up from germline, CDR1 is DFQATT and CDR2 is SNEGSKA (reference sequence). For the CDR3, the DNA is TGCAGTGCTAGCCAGGGGATAGGAACTGAAGCTTTCTTT. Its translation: CSASQGIGTEAFF.

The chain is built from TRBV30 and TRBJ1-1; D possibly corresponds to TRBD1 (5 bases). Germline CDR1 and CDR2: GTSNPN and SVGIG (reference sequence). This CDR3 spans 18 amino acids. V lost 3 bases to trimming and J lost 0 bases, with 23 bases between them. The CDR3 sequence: CAWRPFSGRESMNTEAFF. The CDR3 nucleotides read TGTGCCTGGAGACCTTTTTCGGGCAGGGAATCCATGAACACTGAAGCTTTCTTT.

The CDR3 coding sequence is TGCAGCGTGCGGACAGAGCGGGCCGGCTACACCTTC. It encodes CSVRTERAGYTF. The rearrangement links TRBV29-1 to TRBJ1-2; perhaps TRBD1 as D (6 bases). CDR1 and CDR2 from the germline V gene are SQVTM and ANQGSEA. Trimming took off 6 bases at V and 8 bases at J, with 16 bases between the two ends. This CDR3 contains 12 residues.

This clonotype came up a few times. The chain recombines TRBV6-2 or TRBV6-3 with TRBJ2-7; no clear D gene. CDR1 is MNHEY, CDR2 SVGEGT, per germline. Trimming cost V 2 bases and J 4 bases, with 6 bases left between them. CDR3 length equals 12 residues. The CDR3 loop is CASSYKVYEQYF. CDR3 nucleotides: TGTGCCAGCAGTTACAAGGTGTACGAGCAGTACTTC.

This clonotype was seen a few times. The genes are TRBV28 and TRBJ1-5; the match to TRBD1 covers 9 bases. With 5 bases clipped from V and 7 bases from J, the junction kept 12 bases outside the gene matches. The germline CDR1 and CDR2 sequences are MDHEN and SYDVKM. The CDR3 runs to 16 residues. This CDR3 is CASSRARDRAKQPQHF. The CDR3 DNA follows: TGTGCCAGCAGTAGAGCCCGGGACAGGGCGAAGCAGCCCCAGCATTTT. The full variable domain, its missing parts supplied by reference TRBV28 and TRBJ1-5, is DVKVTQSSRYLVKRTGEKVFLECVQDMDHENMFWYRQDPGLGLRLIYFSYDVKMKEKGDIPEGYSVSREKKERFSLILESASTNQTSMYLCASSRARDRAKQPQHFGDGTRLSIL.

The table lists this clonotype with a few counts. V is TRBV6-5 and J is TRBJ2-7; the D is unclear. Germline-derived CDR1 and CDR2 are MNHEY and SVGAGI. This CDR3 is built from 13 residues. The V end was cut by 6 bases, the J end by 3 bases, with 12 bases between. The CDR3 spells CASRGFGVYEQYF. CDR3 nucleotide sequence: TGTGCCAGCAGAGGGTTCGGAGTCTACGAGCAGTACTTC.

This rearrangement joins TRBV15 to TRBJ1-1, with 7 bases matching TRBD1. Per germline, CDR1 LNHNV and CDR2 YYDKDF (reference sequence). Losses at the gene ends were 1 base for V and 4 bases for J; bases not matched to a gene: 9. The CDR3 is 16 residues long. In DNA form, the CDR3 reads TGTGCCACCAGCAGAGCCACAGGGGCATTGGGCACTGAAGCTTTCTTT. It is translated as CATSRATGALGTEAFF.

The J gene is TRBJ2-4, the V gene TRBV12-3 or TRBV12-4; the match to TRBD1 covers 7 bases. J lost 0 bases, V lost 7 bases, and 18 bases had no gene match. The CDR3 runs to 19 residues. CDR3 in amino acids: CASTSLDRPDSLAKNIQYF. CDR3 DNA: TGTGCCAGCACTTCGTTGGACAGGCCAGACTCTCTAGCCAAAAACATTCAGTACTTC.

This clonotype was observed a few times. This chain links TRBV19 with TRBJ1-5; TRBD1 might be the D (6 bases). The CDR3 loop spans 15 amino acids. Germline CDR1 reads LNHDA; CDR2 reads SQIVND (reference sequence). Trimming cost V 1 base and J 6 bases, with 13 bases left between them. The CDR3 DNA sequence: TGTGCCAGTAGTATAGGCCAGGGGTGGGCTCAGCCCCAGCATTTT. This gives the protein CASSIGQGWAQPQHF.

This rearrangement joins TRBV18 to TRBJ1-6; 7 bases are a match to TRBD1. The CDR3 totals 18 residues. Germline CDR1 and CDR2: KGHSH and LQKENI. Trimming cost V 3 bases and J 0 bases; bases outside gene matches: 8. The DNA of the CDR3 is TGTGCCAGCTCACCTGCGGCAGGGGGTGACTCCTATAATTCACCCCTCCACTTT. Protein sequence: CASSPAAGGDSYNSPLHF.

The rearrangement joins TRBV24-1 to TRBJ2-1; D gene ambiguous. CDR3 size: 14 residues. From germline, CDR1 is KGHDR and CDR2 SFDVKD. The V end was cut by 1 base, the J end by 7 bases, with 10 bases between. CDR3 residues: CATSDFSSGNEQFF. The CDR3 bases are TGTGCCACCAGTGATTTCTCCTCTGGTAATGAGCAGTTCTTC.

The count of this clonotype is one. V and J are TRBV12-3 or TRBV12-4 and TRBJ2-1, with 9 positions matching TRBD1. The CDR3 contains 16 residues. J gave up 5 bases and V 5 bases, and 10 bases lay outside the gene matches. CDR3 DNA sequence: TGTGCCAGCAGTCTCATAGGACAGGGGAGACACAATGAGCAGTTCTTC. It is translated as CASSLIGQGRHNEQFF.

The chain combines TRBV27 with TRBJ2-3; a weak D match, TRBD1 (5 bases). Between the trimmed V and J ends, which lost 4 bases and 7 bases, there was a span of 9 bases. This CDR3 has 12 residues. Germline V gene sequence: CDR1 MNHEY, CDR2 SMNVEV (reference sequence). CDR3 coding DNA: TGTGCCAGCAGTTCCCAGGGTAATACGCAGTATTTT. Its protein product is CASSSQGNTQYF.

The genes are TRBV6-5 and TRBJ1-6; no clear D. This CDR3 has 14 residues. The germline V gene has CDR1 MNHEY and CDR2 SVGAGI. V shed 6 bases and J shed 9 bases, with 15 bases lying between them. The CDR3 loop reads CASSPADLSSPLHF. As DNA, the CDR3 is TGTGCCAGCAGCCCGGCCGACCTCTCTTCACCCCTCCACTTT.

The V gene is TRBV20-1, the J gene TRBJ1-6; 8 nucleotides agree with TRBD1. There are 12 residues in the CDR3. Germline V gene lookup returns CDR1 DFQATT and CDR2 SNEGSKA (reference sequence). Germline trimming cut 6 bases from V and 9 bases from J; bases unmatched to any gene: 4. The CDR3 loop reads CSAQGQASPLHF. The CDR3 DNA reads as TGCAGTGCCCAGGGACAGGCTTCACCCCTCCACTTT.

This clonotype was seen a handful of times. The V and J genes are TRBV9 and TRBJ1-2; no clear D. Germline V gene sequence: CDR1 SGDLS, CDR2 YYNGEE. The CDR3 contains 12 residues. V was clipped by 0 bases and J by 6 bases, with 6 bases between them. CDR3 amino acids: CASSVVGHGYTF. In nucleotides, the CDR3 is TGTGCCAGCAGCGTAGTTGGGCATGGCTACACCTTC.

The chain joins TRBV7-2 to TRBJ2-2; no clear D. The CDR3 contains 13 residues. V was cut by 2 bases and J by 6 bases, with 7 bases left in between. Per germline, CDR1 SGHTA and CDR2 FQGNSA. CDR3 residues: CASSLTLAGELFF. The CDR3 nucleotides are TGTGCCAGCAGCTTAACGCTAGCCGGGGAGCTGTTTTTT.

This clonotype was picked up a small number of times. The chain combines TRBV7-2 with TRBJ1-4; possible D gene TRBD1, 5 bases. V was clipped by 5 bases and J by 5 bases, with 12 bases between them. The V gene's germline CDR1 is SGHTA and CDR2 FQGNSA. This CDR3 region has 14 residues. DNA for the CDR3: TGTGCCAGCAGCGGGTCGGGGGGAAATGAAAAACTGTTTTTT. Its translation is CASSGSGGNEKLFF.